The rows below give T cell receptor beta chains drawn from one sample of a study of PD-1 blockade in classical Hodgkin lymphoma. Here immunoSEQ multiplex PCR was the method, and the copy in TCRdb shows in-frame clones only, minus some. The sample shows about 110,000 clones, 89% of them seen only once. Sample: peripheral blood mononuclear cells (PBMCs), taken before the second cycle of nivolumab. The source of these receptors is a human donor with classical Hodgkin lymphoma. Each CDR3 is given with its conserved first and last residue. Each record gives: J gene, clone size, D gene, V gene, CDR3 protein, CDR3 DNA. D genes are given only for firm matches. Clone sizes are given selectively: once, few, many, or a class where the clone is expanded.

J: TRBJ2-7
size: -
D: TRBD2
V: TRBV11-2
CDR3: CASSRLADSSYEQYF
DNA: TGTGCCAGCAGCCGACTAGCGGACAGCTCCTACGAGCAGTACTTC

J: TRBJ2-5
size: -
D: -
V: TRBV28
CDR3: CASSRTRNQETQYF
DNA: TGTGCCAGCAGTCGCACTAGAAACCAAGAGACCCAGTACTTC

J: TRBJ1-2
size: -
D: -
V: TRBV5-4
CDR3: CASSYISYGYTF
DNA: TGTGCCAGCAGCTATATCAGCTACGGCTACACCTTC

J: TRBJ2-3
size: few
D: -
V: TRBV9
CDR3: CASSVVALSTDTQYF
DNA: TGTGCCAGCAGCGTAGTCGCGCTTAGCACAGATACGCAGTATTTT

J: TRBJ1-1
size: -
D: TRBD1
V: TRBV19
CDR3: CASSRRRQGNTEAFF
DNA: TGTGCCAGTAGCCGACGGAGACAGGGGAACACTGAAGCTTTCTTT

J: TRBJ2-1
size: -
D: -
V: TRBV4-1
CDR3: CASSQEGYGGDNEQFF
DNA: TGCGCCAGCAGCCAAGAGGGGTACGGGGGAGACAATGAGCAGTTCTTC

J: TRBJ2-2
size: -
D: -
V: TRBV19
CDR3: CASSWTAGELFF
DNA: TGTGCCAGTAGTTGGACGGCCGGGGAGCTGTTTTTT

J: TRBJ1-2
size: once
D: TRBD1
V: TRBV28
CDR3: CASSILQGFYGYTF
DNA: TGTGCCAGCAGTATACTACAGGGGTTCTATGGCTACACCTTC

J: TRBJ2-7
size: -
D: TRBD2
V: TRBV5-1
CDR3: CASSWGLAEQNQYEQYF
DNA: TGCGCCAGCAGCTGGGGACTAGCGGAGCAAAATCAATACGAGCAGTACTTC

J: TRBJ1-3
size: -
D: -
V: TRBV28
CDR3: CASRKGDWGNTIYF
DNA: TGTGCCAGCAGGAAGGGGGATTGGGGAAACACCATATATTTT

J: TRBJ1-2
size: -
D: TRBD1
V: TRBV19
CDR3: CASSMDRDNYGYTF
DNA: TGTGCCAGTAGTATGGACAGGGATAACTATGGCTACACCTTC

J: TRBJ2-2
size: -
D: -
V: TRBV19
CDR3: CASSSGHKNTGELFF
DNA: TGTGCCAGTAGTTCGGGACACAAGAACACCGGGGAGCTGTTTTTT

J: TRBJ2-2
size: -
D: -
V: TRBV6-5
CDR3: CASSYFSSTGELFF
DNA: TGTGCCAGCAGTTATTTCTCGTCCACCGGGGAGCTGTTTTTT

J: TRBJ2-7
size: -
D: -
V: TRBV27
CDR3: CASSLSGLSYEQYF
DNA: TGTGCCAGCAGTTTATCTGGGCTCTCCTACGAGCAGTACTTC

J: TRBJ1-2
size: few
D: -
V: TRBV4-2
CDR3: CASSQDGQAGNYGYTF
DNA: TGTGCCAGCAGCCAAGATGGGCAAGCTGGGAACTATGGCTACACCTTC

J: TRBJ2-7
size: -
D: -
V: TRBV18
CDR3: CASSPDTYEQYF
DNA: TGTGCCAGCTCACCGGACACTTACGAGCAGTACTTC

J: TRBJ2-7
size: -
D: TRBD1
V: TRBV27
CDR3: CASTFRKTGTGGFHEQYF
DNA: TGTGCCAGCACCTTTCGTAAAACCGGGACAGGGGGCTTCCACGAGCAGTACTTC

J: TRBJ1-2
size: few
D: TRBD1
V: TRBV6-1
CDR3: CASSVPGTGWYGYTF
DNA: TGTGCCAGCAGTGTACCCGGGACAGGGTGGTATGGCTACACCTTC

J: TRBJ1-5
size: -
D: -
V: TRBV21-1
CDR3: CASSKEGQGAHSNQPQHF
DNA: TGTGCCAGCAGCAAAGAAGGACAGGGGGCTCATAGCAATCAGCCCCAGCATTTT

J: TRBJ2-7
size: -
D: -
V: TRBV6-5
CDR3: CASSYGDSIEQYF
DNA: TGTGCCAGCAGTTACGGAGACTCCATCGAGCAGTACTTC

J: TRBJ1-2
size: -
D: -
V: TRBV4-3
CDR3: CASSQDQPAVHYGYTF
DNA: TGCGCCAGCAGCCAAGACCAACCCGCCGTGCACTATGGCTACACCTTC

J: TRBJ1-1
size: -
D: TRBD1
V: TRBV27
CDR3: CASSGWTGGRSEAFF
DNA: TGTGCCAGCAGTGGGTGGACAGGGGGTCGTTCTGAAGCTTTCTTT

J: TRBJ2-7
size: -
D: -
V: TRBV30
CDR3: CAWGRLERGEQYF
DNA: TGTGCCTGGGGACGCCTTGAGCGTGGCGAGCAGTACTTC

J: TRBJ1-1
size: once
D: -
V: TRBV11-2
CDR3: CASSPRTQGWPMNTEAFF
DNA: TGTGCCAGCAGCCCGAGGACACAAGGTTGGCCTATGAACACTGAAGCTTTCTTT

J: TRBJ1-5
size: -
D: -
V: TRBV7-9
CDR3: CASSPTGTPQPQHF
DNA: TGTGCCAGCAGCCCTACCGGGACACCGCAGCCCCAGCATTTT

J: TRBJ2-1
size: -
D: -
V: TRBV11-2
CDR3: CASSLIGGLSYNEQFF
DNA: TGTGCCAGCAGCTTAATTGGCGGTCTCTCCTACAATGAGCAGTTCTTC

J: TRBJ1-4
size: -
D: -
V: TRBV7-2
CDR3: CASSLSEKLFF
DNA: TGTGCCAGCAGCTTAAGTGAAAAACTGTTTTTT

J: TRBJ2-1
size: -
D: TRBD2
V: TRBV7-9
CDR3: CASSQPTSGIPYNEQFF
DNA: TGTGCCAGCAGTCAACCGACTAGCGGGATCCCCTACAATGAGCAGTTCTTC

J: TRBJ2-6
size: -
D: -
V: TRBV5-1
CDR3: CASSLESPGANVLTF
DNA: TGCGCCAGCAGCTTGGAGTCCCCTGGGGCCAACGTCCTGACTTTC

J: TRBJ2-5
size: once
D: TRBD2
V: TRBV7-2
CDR3: CASSLRIAGGETQYF
DNA: TGTGCCAGCAGCCTCAGGATAGCGGGAGGAGAGACCCAGTACTTC

J: TRBJ1-2
size: few
D: -
V: TRBV18
CDR3: CASSPVTSGYTF
DNA: TGTGCCAGCTCACCAGTTACAAGCGGCTACACCTTC

J: TRBJ2-1
size: -
D: -
V: TRBV5-4
CDR3: CASSLSGNEQFF
DNA: TGTGCCAGCAGCTTGTCTGGCAATGAGCAGTTCTTC

J: TRBJ1-2
size: -
D: -
V: TRBV27
CDR3: CASSSRSTAPFNYGYTF
DNA: TGTGCCAGCAGTTCCAGATCGACAGCGCCCTTTAACTATGGCTACACCTTC

J: TRBJ2-7
size: -
D: TRBD1
V: TRBV27
CDR3: CASSLGTGRYEQYF
DNA: TGTGCCAGCAGTTTAGGGACAGGTCGATACGAGCAGTACTTC

J: TRBJ2-1
size: -
D: -
V: TRBV5-4
CDR3: CASSPGTDNEQFF
DNA: TGTGCCAGCAGCCCCGGGACGGACAATGAGCAGTTCTTC

J: TRBJ2-5
size: -
D: TRBD1
V: TRBV4-1
CDR3: CASSLYRGPQETQYF
DNA: TGCGCCAGCAGCCTATACAGGGGACCCCAAGAGACCCAGTACTTC

J: TRBJ1-2
size: few
D: -
V: TRBV4-2
CDR3: CASSTGGWEQGYTF
DNA: TGTGCCAGCAGCACGGGAGGGTGGGAGCAAGGCTACACCTTC

J: TRBJ2-7
size: -
D: -
V: TRBV7-8
CDR3: CASSLADSYEQYF
DNA: TGTGCCAGCAGCTTGGCAGACTCCTACGAGCAGTACTTC

J: TRBJ1-1
size: -
D: -
V: TRBV10-3
CDR3: CAISGSGVTEAFF
DNA: TGTGCCATCAGTGGGAGTGGGGTCACTGAAGCTTTCTTT

J: TRBJ2-4
size: -
D: -
V: TRBV7-9
CDR3: CASSSYEGPSSKNIQYF
DNA: TGTGCCAGCAGCTCCTACGAAGGGCCTTCAAGTAAAAACATTCAGTACTTC

J: TRBJ1-1
size: few
D: -
V: TRBV19
CDR3: CASSIGGAGNTEAFF
DNA: TGTGCCAGTAGTATCGGCGGGGCGGGGAACACTGAAGCTTTCTTT